This TCR beta chain is drawn from a study of cytomegalovirus exposure and HLA in healthy donors. Overall study: Caucasian-associated ancestry cluster membership applied to about 83% of several hundred genotyped donors. Overall study findings and caveats: A later analysis reportedly found fewer N-insertions in an Asian-associated ancestry cluster than the roughly 700-donor mean. In a later analysis, compared with equally common non-associated chains, HLA-associated beta chains were more expanded.

In regard to this clone: Its specificity is unknown.

13 Jbeta primers and 60 Vbeta primers were used for the PCR. Measured with immunoSEQ multiplex PCR; TCRdb has only the in-frame clones, and not every one. The sample consists of about 100,000 clones, about 79% of them appearing once. The clonotype originates from a female donor in good health and CMV-seropositive. Sequencing was done on a sample of PBMCs.

DNA for the CDR3: TGCGCCAGCAGCGACAGGGACAGGGGGAAGGCTATGAACACTGAAGCTTTCTTT. Amino acid sequence: CASSDRDRGKAMNTEAFF. This chain uses TRBV5-1 with TRBJ1-1, with 11 bases aligning to TRBD1. Trimming at V came to 4 bases and at J to 0 bases, leaving 11 bases not matched to a gene. CDR1 and CDR2 (germline): SGHRS, YFSETQ. The CDR3 spans 18 residues.